What follows are 18 T cell receptor beta chains derived from one specimen sequenced in a study of shared clonotypes between healthy human individuals. Clones were sequenced by immunoSEQ multiplex PCR, and TCRdb holds only the in-frame ones, with some missing. Of roughly 220,000 clones in the sample, 60% to 80% were seen once. Sequencing was done on a sample of memory CD4+ T cells sorted from blood. The subset denotes: CD45RA-negative fraction. These receptors came from a man aged 25 to 40 in good health.

This rearrangement joins TRBV7-3 to TRBJ2-1; tentatively, D is TRBD1 or TRBD2 (5 bases each). V was trimmed by 3 bases and J by 10 bases, leaving 13 bases between them. CDR3 length: 13 amino acids. From germline, CDR1 is SGHTA and CDR2 FQGTGA. CDR3 sequence reads: CASSFGAQREQFF. CDR3 coding DNA: TGTGCCAGCAGCTTCGGGGCACAAAGGGAGCAGTTCTTC.

The V call is TRBV28, the J call TRBJ1-1; the D gene is possibly TRBD1 (6 bases). The germline CDR1 and CDR2 sequences are MDHEN and SYDVKM. V was shortened by 5 bases and J by 0 bases, with 10 bases between the two germline ends. The CDR3 spans 14 residues. The CDR3 region is CASSGGALNTEAFF. The CDR3 nucleotides are TGTGCCAGCAGTGGGGGGGCCCTGAACACTGAAGCTTTCTTT. Complete variable domain (other parts from reference TRBV28 and TRBJ1-1): DVKVTQSSRYLVKRTGEKVFLECVQDMDHENMFWYRQDPGLGLRLIYFSYDVKMKEKGDIPEGYSVSREKKERFSLILESASTNQTSMYLCASSGGALNTEAFFGQGTRLTVV.

Here the CDR3 DNA reads TGTGCCAGCAGCCCGACGTACTCTGGGGCCAACGTCCTGACTTTC. It specifies CASSPTYSGANVLTF. The chain employs TRBV28 and TRBJ2-6; D is unresolved. With 6 bases removed from V and 0 bases from J, the gap between germline ends came to 9 bases. The CDR3 contains 15 residues. In germline, CDR1 is MDHEN, CDR2 SYDVKM.

V is TRBV25-1 and J is TRBJ2-1; D remains unclear. Trimming took 5 bases from V and 8 from J, leaving 16 bases between them. Germline V gene sequence: CDR1 MGHDK, CDR2 SYGVNS. The CDR3 is 14 amino acids. The chain's CDR3 is CASSPGSGFDEQFF. Written as DNA, the CDR3 is TGTGCCAGCAGTCCAGGTTCAGGCTTCGATGAGCAGTTCTTC. Full variable domain (outside the CDR3, taken from reference TRBV25-1 and TRBJ2-1): EADIYQTPRYLVIGTGKKITLECSQTMGHDKMYWYQQDPGMELHLIHYSYGVNSTEKGDLSSESTVSRIRTEHFPLTLESARPSHTSQYLCASSPGSGFDEQFFGPGTRLTVL.

This clone was observed a few times. The rearrangement links TRBV28 to TRBJ2-7; 8 nucleotides agree with TRBD1. J gave up 3 bases and V 5 bases, and 12 bases lay outside the gene matches. Per germline, CDR1 MDHEN and CDR2 SYDVKM. The CDR3 consists of 16 residues. CDR3 amino acids: CASSILPGGQVYEQYF. CDR3 sequence (DNA): TGTGCCAGCAGTATCCTGCCTGGGGGACAGGTCTACGAGCAGTACTTC.

The chain combines TRBV5-1 with TRBJ2-7; D is undetermined. Per the germline V gene, CDR1 is SGHRS and CDR2 is YFSETQ. CDR3 size: 13 residues. With 6 bases removed from V and 4 bases from J, the gap between germline ends came to 14 bases. For the CDR3, the DNA is TGCGCCAGCATGGGCGTGGGTGTGTACGAGCAGTACTTC. Residues: CASMGVGVYEQYF.

With regard to this clone: At one end, the junction sequence differs from germline, possibly due to a read error. CDR3 in DNA: TGTGGCAGCGGGAAGTACCAAGAGACCCAGTACTTC. This encodes CGSGKYQETQYF. This chain joins TRBV2 and TRBJ2-5; TRBD2 matches 7 bases. The CDR3 sequence is 12 residues long. CDR1 and CDR2 (germline): SNHLY, FYNNEI.

This CDR3 reads CASSLMGNAGELFF. The CDR3 bases are TGTGCCAGCAGCTTGATGGGGAATGCCGGGGAGCTGTTTTTT. This chain connects TRBV5-6 to TRBJ2-2; unclear D gene. V lost 1 base and J lost 6, with 10 bases in between. The germline gives CDR1 SGHDT, CDR2 YYEEEE. CDR3 length: 14 amino acids.

V is TRBV15 and J is TRBJ2-5; the D gene is possibly TRBD2 (7 bases). The V gene's germline CDR1 is LNHNV and CDR2 YYDKDF (reference sequence). Trimming pared 3 bases from V and 4 bases from J, leaving 15 bases between. The CDR3 is made up of 15 amino acids. The CDR3 protein is CATSSLVGGRETQYF. CDR3 in DNA: TGTGCCACCAGCAGCTTAGTCGGGGGGCGAGAGACCCAGTACTTC. The variable domain in full, with the rest retrieved from reference TRBV15 and TRBJ2-5, is DAMVIQNPRYQVTQFGKPVTLSCSQTLNHNVMYWYQQKSSQAPKLLFHYYDKDFNNEADTPDNFQSRRPNTSFCFLDIRSPGLGDTAMYLCATSSLVGGRETQYFGPGTRLLVL.

The V gene is TRBV7-8, the J gene TRBJ1-1; maybe TRBD1 (6 bases). CDR1 is SGHVS and CDR2 is FQNEAQ in the germline V gene. V gave up 3 bases and J gave up 5 bases, with 13 bases separating them. This CDR3 region has 14 residues. DNA of the CDR3: TGTGCCAGCAGCTTCGCCAGGGGAGGTACTGAAGCTTTCTTT. It specifies CASSFARGGTEAFF.

The chain is built from TRBV6-5 and TRBJ2-2; D uncertain. The V gene lost 6 bases and the J gene lost 5 bases, with 13 bases spanning the gap. Germline V gene data show CDR1 as MNHEY and CDR2 as SVGAGI. The CDR3 consists of 14 residues. The CDR3 DNA reads as TGTGCCAGCAGCATTAGAAGGCGGACCGGGGAGCTGTTTTTT. Amino acid sequence: CASSIRRRTGELFF.

This clone appeared a few times. The rearrangement links TRBV18 to TRBJ2-7; the D gene is possibly TRBD2 (6 bases). The length of the CDR3 is 16 residues. Trimming took 0 bases from V and 3 from J, leaving 15 bases between them. Germline CDR1 is KGHSH and CDR2 is LQKENI. This chain's CDR3 is CASSPPSGTSNYEQYF. As DNA, the CDR3 is TGTGCCAGCTCACCACCGTCAGGTACTAGCAACTACGAGCAGTACTTC.

The V call is TRBV19, the J call TRBJ1-5; D is undetermined. V gave up 5 bases and J gave up 5 bases, with 19 bases separating them. Germline assignment: CDR1 LNHDA and CDR2 SQIVND (reference sequence). This CDR3 has 16 amino acids. CDR3 region: CASSSRVRSPDQPQHF. The CDR3 DNA follows: TGTGCCAGTAGTTCCCGTGTTCGCAGTCCCGATCAGCCCCAGCATTTT.

The chain employs TRBV9 and TRBJ1-1; tentative D call: TRBD1 (5 bases). The CDR3 consists of 15 residues. The V gene's germline CDR1 is SGDLS and CDR2 YYNGEE. Trimming cost V 4 bases and J 0 bases, with 13 bases left between them. CDR3 nucleotides: TGTGCCAGCAGCTTAAGGGGCGATATGAACACTGAAGCTTTCTTT. Protein product: CASSLRGDMNTEAFF. Combining the CDR3 with reference TRBV9 and TRBJ1-1 gives the whole variable domain DSGVTQTPKHLITATGQRVTLRCSPRSGDLSVYWYQQSLDQGLQFLIQYYNGEERAKGNILERFSAQQFPDLHSELNLSSLELGDSALYFCASSLRGDMNTEAFFGQGTRLTVV.

CDR3 coding DNA: TGTGCCTGGAGGTCGGACAGCAAAACCCAGTACTTC. This translates into CAWRSDSKTQYF. The chain joins TRBV30 to TRBJ2-5; a possible D gene is TRBD1 (6 bases). Germline V gene lookup returns CDR1 GTSNPN and CDR2 SVGIG (reference sequence). V was shortened by 3 bases and J by 8 bases, with 13 bases between the two germline ends. The CDR3 covers 12 residues.

V and J are TRBV5-4 and TRBJ1-1; D not certain. Germline values: CDR1 SGHNT, CDR2 YYREEE (reference sequence). This CDR3 contains 14 residues. V was pared by 1 base and J by 8 bases, with 15 bases between. The CDR3 DNA reads as TGTGCCAGCAGCTTGTTGGGCCTAAAATTGGAAGCTTTCTTT. Translating it yields CASSLLGLKLEAFF.

V is TRBV6-5 and J is TRBJ2-1, with 7 bases lining up with TRBD2. Germline trimming cut 2 bases from V and 5 bases from J; bases unmatched to any gene: 6. The CDR3 is 15 residues long. Germline CDR1 is MNHEY and CDR2 is SVGAGI. The CDR3 coding sequence is TGTGCCAGCAGTTACGGCGGGAGAGGGAACAATGAGCAGTTCTTC. Its protein product is CASSYGGRGNNEQFF.

This sequence joins TRBV18 and TRBJ2-7; 11 nucleotides align to TRBD1. V was pared by 2 bases and J by 6 bases, with 3 bases of the junction left unmatched. There are 14 residues in the CDR3. CDR1 is KGHSH, CDR2 LQKENI, per germline. The CDR3 spells CASSPKDRGLEQYF. The CDR3 nucleotides read TGTGCCAGCTCACCAAAGGACAGGGGGCTCGAGCAGTACTTC.